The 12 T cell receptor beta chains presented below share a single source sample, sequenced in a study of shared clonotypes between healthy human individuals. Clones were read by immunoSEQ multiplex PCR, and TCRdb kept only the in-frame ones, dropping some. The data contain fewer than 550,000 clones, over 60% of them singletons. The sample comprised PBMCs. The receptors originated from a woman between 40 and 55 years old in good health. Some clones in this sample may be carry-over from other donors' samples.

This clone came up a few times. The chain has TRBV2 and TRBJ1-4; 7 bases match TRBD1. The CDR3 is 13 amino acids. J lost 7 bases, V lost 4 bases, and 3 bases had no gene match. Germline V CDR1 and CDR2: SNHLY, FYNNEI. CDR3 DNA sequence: TGTGCCAGCAGTGGACAGGGTAGTGAAAAACTGTTTTTT. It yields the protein CASSGQGSEKLFF.

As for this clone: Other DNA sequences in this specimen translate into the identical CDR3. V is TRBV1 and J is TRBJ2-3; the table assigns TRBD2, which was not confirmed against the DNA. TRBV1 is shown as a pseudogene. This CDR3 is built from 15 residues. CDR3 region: CTSSQDRGRPDTQYF. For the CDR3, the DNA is TGCACCAGCAGCCAAGATCGGGGAAGACCCGATACGCAGTATTTT.

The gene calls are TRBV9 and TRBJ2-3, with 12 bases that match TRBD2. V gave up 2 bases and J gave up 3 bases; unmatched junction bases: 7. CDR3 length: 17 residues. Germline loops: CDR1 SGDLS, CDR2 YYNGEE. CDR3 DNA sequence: TGTGCCAGCAGCGTCAGTCCCACTAGCGGGAGGACAGATACGCAGTATTTT. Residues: CASSVSPTSGRTDTQYF.

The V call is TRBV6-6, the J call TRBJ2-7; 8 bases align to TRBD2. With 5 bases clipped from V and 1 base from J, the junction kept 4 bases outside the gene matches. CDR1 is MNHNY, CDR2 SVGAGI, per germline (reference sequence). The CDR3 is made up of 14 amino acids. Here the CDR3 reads CASSGGTRSYEQYF. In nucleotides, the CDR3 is TGTGCCAGCAGTGGCGGGACTAGATCCTACGAGCAGTACTTC.

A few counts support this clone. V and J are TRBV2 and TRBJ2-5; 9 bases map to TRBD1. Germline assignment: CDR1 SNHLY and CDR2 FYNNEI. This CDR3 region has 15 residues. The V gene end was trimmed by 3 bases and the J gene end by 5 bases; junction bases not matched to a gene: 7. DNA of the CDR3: TGTGCCAGCAGTGATAGAGGACAGGGGAGTGAGACCCAGTACTTC. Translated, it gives CASSDRGQGSETQYF.

CDR3 in DNA: TGTGCCAGCAGAGAGCAGGTTAGGGTCGAGCAGTACTTC. Translation gives CASREQVRVEQYF. This chain links TRBV28 with TRBJ2-7, with no clear D. This CDR3 is built from 13 residues. V lost 6 bases, J lost 6 bases, and 15 bases lay in between. Germline V gene sequence: CDR1 MDHEN, CDR2 SYDVKM.

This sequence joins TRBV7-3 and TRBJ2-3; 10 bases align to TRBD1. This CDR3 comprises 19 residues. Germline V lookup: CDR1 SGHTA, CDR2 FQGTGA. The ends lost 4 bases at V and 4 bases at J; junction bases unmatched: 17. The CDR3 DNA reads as TGTGCCAGCAGCTCCGGGACAGGGGCGGTTAGCGGGACCCCAGATACGCAGTATTTT. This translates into CASSSGTGAVSGTPDTQYF.

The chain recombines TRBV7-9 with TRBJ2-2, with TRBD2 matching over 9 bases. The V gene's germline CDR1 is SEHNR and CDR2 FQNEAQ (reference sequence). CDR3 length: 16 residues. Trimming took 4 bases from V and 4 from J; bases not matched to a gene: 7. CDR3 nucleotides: TGTGCCAGCAGCTACCGAGCGGGAGGAATCACCGGGGAGCTGTTTTTT. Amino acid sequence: CASSYRAGGITGELFF.

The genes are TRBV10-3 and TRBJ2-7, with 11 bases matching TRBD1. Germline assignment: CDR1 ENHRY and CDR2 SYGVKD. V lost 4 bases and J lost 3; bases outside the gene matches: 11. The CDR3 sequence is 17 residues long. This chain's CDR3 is CAISASATGQGGYEQYF. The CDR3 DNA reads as TGTGCCATCAGTGCTTCCGCTACGGGACAGGGGGGCTACGAGCAGTACTTC.

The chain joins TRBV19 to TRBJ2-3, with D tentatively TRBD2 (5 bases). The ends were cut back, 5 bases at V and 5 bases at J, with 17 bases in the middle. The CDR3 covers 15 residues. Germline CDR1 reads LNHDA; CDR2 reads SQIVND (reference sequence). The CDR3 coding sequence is TGTGCCAGTAGTCGACTACGAACTAGAGAAGATACGCAGTATTTT. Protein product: CASSRLRTREDTQYF.

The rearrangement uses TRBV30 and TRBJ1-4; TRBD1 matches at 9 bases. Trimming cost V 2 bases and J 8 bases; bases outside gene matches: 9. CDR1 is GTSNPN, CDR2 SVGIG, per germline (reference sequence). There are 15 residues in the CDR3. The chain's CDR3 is CAWSTLTGGAEKLFF. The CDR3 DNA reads TGTGCCTGGAGTACACTAACAGGGGGCGCCGAAAAACTGTTTTTT.

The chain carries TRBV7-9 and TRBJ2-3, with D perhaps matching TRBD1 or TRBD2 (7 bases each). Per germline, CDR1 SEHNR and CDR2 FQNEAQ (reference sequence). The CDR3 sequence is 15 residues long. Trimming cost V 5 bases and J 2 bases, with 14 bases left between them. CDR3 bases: TGTGCCAGCAGCCACAGGGGACTATCCACAGATACGCAGTATTTT. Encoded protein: CASSHRGLSTDTQYF.